Sequencing of this TCR beta chain was carried out in a study of blood T cell repertoires in COVID-19. Clones were read by immunoSEQ multiplex PCR, and TCRdb kept only the in-frame ones, dropping some. The sample has under 300,000 clones, just under 85% seen once. CDR1 and CDR2 from the germline V gene are LGHDT and YNNKEL (reference sequence). The CDR3 contains 15 residues. V was clipped by 4 bases and J by 4 bases, with 16 bases between them. The source of this sequence is a man aged 50 or older with acute or convalescent COVID-19. The J gene is TRBJ1-2, the V gene TRBV3-1 (or the pseudogene TRBV3-2); no reliable D call. The sequenced sample was peripheral blood. The CDR3 spells CASSLLSFGSYGYTF. DNA of the CDR3: TGTGCCAGCAGCCTCCTGTCGTTCGGGAGCTATGGCTACACCTTC.